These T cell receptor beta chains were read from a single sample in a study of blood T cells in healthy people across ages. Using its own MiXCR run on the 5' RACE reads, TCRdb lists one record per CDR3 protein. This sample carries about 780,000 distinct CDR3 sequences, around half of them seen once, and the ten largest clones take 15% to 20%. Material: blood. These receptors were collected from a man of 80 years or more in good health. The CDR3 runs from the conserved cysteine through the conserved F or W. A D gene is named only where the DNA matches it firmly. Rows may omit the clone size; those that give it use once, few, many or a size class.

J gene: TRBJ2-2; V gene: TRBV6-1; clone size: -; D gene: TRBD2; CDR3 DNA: TGTGCCAGCAGGGAACCGGGACTAATCACCGGGGAGCTGTTTTTT; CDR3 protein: CASREPGLITGELFF
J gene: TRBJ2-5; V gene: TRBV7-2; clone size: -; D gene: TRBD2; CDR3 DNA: TGTGCCAGCAGCTTAGCAGCGGGGGGGCCTCAGGGAGAGACCCAGTACTTC; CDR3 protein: CASSLAAGGPQGETQYF
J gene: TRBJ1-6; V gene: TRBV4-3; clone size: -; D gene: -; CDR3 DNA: TGCGCCAGCAGCCAAGAGGGCGGACTCCCCCTCCACTTT; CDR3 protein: CASSQEGGLPLHF
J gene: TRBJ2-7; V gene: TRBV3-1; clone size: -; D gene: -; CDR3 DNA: TGTGCCAGCAGCCAAATGGGGGAGCAGTACTTC; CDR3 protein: CASSQMGEQYF
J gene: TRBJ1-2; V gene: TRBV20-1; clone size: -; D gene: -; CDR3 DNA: TGCAGTGCTAGAGGTTCAGGTGCCTATGGCTACACCTTC; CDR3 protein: CSARGSGAYGYTF
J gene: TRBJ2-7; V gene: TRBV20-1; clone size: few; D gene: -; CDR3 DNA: TGCAGTGCTAGAGATGGGCAGAACTCCTACGAGCAGTACTTC; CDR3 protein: CSARDGQNSYEQYF
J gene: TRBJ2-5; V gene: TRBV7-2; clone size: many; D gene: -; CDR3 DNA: TGTGCCAGCAGCTTAGGGGAGGTGGAGACCCAGTACTTC; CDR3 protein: CASSLGEVETQYF
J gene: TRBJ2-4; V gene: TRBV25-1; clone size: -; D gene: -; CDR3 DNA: TGTGTCAGCAGTGAATGGGACGTAAACATTCAGTACTTC; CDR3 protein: CVSSEWDVNIQYF
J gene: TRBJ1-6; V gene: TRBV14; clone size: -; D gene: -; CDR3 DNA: TGTGCCAGCAGCCAAGGACGGATTAATTCACCCCTCCACTTT; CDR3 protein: CASSQGRINSPLHF
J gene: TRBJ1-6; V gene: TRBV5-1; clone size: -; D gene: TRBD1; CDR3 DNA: TGCGCCAGCAGCTTAACGACAGGGCAAAATTCACCCCTCCACTTT; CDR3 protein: CASSLTTGQNSPLHF
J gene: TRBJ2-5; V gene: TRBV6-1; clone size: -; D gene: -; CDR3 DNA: TGTGCCAGCAACCCCGACCGCGCGTCTCAGTACTTC; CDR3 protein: CASNPDRASQYF
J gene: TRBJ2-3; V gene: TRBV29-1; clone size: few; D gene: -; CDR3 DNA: TGCAGCGTTGTACACAGCACAGATACGCAGTATTTT; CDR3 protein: CSVVHSTDTQYF
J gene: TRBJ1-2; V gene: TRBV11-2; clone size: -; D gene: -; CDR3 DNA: TGTGCCAGCAGCCATCCCGGGACCGGGAGGTACACCTTC; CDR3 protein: CASSHPGTGRYTF
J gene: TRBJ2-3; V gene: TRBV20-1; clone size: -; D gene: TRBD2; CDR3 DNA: TGCAGTGCTTCCGCACTAGCGGGAACCACAGATACGCAGTATTTT; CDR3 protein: CSASALAGTTDTQYF
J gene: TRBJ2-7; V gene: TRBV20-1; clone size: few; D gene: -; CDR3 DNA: TGCAGTGCTAGCACTGGGACGGGAAGCTCCTACGAGCAGTACTTC; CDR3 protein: CSASTGTGSSYEQYF
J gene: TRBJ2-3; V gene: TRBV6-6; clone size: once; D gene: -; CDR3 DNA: TGTGCCAGCAGAGCCTCTTTGGGACCTCGCACAGATACGCAGTATTTT; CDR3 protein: CASRASLGPRTDTQYF
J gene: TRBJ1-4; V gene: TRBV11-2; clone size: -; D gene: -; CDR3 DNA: TGTGCCAGCAGCTTAGCCGTCAATGAAAAACTGTTTTTT; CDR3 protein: CASSLAVNEKLFF
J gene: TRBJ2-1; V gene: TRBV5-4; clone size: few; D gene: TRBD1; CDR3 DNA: TGTGCCAGCACACTCTGGGGGACAGGGGTGGGCAATGAGCAGTTCTTC; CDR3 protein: CASTLWGTGVGNEQFF
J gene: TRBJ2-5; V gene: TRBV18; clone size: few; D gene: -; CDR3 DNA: TGTGCCAGCTCACGCTATGCGGCAGGGCGAGAGACCCAGTACTTC; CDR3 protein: CASSRYAAGRETQYF
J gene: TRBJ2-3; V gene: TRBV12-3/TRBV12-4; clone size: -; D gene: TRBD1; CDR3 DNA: TGTGCCAGCAGTGATACCGGGACAGGGTTCCCAGATACGCAGTATTTT; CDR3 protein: CASSDTGTGFPDTQYF
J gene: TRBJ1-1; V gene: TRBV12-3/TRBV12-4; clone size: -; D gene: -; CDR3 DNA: TGTGCCAGCAGGCAAGGAACAGGGACTGAAGCTTTCTTT; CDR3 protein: CASRQGTGTEAFF
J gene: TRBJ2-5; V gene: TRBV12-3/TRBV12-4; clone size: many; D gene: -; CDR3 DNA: TGTGCCAGCAGCGAAAAAGAGACCCAGTACTTC; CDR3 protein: CASSEKETQYF
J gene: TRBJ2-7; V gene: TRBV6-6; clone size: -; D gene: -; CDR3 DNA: TGTGCCAGCAGGAGGACAGCCGACTCCTACGAGCAGTACTTC; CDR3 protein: CASRRTADSYEQYF
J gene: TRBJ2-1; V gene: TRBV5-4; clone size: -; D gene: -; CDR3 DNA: TGTGCCAGCAGCCAAGCACAGGGAACAGACAATGAGCAGTTCTTC; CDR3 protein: CASSQAQGTDNEQFF
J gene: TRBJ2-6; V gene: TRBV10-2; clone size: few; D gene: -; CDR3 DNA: TGCGCCAGCAGTGAGTTTAGGGGGGCTGGGGCCAACGTCCTGACTTTC; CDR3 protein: CASSEFRGAGANVLTF
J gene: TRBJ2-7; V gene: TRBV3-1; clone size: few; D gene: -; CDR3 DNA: TGTGCCAGCAGCCAAGTGGCTCGAGGCGCCTCCTTCGAGCAGTACTTC; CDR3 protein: CASSQVARGASFEQYF
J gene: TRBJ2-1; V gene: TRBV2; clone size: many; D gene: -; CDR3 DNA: TGTGCCAGCAGTGATCAGGGGAGTCGCGATGAGCAGTTCTTC; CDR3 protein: CASSDQGSRDEQFF
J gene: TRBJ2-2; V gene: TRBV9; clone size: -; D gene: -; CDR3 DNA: TGTGCCAGCAGCGTAGTCACCACCGGGGAGCTGTTTTTT; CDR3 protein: CASSVVTTGELFF
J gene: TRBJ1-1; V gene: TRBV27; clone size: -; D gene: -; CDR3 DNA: TGTGCCAGCAGTTTAGCTGTCGTGGGTGGCACTGAAGCTTTCTTT; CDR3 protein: CASSLAVVGGTEAFF
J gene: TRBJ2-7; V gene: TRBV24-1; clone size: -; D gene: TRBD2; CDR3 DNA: TGTGCCACCAGTGATCCGACTAGCGGAGAGAACAATGAGCAGTACTTC; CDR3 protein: CATSDPTSGENNEQYF
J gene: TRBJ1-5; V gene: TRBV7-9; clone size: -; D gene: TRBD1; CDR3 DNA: TGTGCCAGCAGCTTCGGACAGGGCCCGGAAAAGCCCCAGCATTTT; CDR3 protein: CASSFGQGPEKPQHF
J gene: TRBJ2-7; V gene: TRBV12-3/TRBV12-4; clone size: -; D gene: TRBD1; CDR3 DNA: TGTGCCTGCAGTCCAAGGGGGCCCAGTGAGCAGTACTTC; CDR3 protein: CACSPRGPSEQYF
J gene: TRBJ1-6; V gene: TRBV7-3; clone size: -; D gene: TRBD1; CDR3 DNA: TGTGCCAGCAGCTTAGCGGGACAGGGGGCTTCACCCCTCCACTTT; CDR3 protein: CASSLAGQGASPLHF
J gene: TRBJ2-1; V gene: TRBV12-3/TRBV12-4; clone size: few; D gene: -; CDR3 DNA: TGTGCCAGCAGTTTATCTTCAGGAGGATCCTACAATGAGCAGTTCTTC; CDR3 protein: CASSLSSGGSYNEQFF
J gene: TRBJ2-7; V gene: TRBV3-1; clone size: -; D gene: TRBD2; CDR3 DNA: TGTGCCAGCAGCCAAGGGGGACTAGCGGGAGACAATGAGCAGTACTTC; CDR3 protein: CASSQGGLAGDNEQYF
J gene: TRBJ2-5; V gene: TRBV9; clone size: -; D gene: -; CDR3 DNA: TGTGCCAGCAGTCTATCACCCAGAACCCAAGAGACCCAGTACTTC; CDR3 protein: CASSLSPRTQETQYF
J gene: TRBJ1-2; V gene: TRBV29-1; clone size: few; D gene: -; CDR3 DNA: TGCAGCGTCTCTTACGGGCAGGGCTATGGCTACACCTTC; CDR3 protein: CSVSYGQGYGYTF